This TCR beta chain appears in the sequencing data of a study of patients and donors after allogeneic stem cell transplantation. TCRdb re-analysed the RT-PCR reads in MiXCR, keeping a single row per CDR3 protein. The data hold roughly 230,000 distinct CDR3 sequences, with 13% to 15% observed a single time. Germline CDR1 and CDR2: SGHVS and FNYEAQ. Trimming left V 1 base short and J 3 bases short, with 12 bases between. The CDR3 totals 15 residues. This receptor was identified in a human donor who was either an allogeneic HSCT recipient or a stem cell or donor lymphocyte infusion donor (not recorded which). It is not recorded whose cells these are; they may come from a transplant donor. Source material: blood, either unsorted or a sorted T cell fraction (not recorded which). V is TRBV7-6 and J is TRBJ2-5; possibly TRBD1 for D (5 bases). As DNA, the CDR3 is TGTGCCAGCAGCTTAGATCAGGGTCGGGAAGAGACCCAGTACTTC. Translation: CASSLDQGREETQYF.